Below, one T cell receptor (beta chain) is given with its context. The antigen remains unidentified. The CDR3 covers 14 residues. Germline-derived CDR1 and CDR2 are KGHSH and LQKENI. Trimming cost V 2 bases and J 1 base, with 8 bases left between them. These data are taken from a study of cytomegalovirus exposure and HLA in healthy donors. General study findings and limits: A missense variant in DCLRE1C was later tied to TCR beta V- and J-gene trimming. The later analysis indicated that the majority of CMV-associated TCR beta chains appeared HLA-restricted. TRBV6-2, TRBV6-3 and other indistinguishable V segments were excluded. Presence/absence analysis assumed near-uniform sequencing depth across donors.

The PCR ran on 60 Vbeta and 13 Jbeta primers. Sequenced by immunoSEQ multiplex PCR; TCRdb stores in-frame clones only, minus some. The sample shows around 180,000 clones, about 88% of them seen only once. This chain uses TRBV18 with TRBJ1-2; D remains unclear. The sequencing input was PBMCs. This sequence was found in a young woman in good health and CMV-seronegative. In DNA, the CDR3 is TGTGCCAGCTCACCAGTCCAGATTAACTATGGCTACACCTTC. Amino acid sequence: CASSPVQINYGYTF.